The 2 T cell receptor beta chains given below trace back to one sample, sequenced in a study of blood T cell repertoires in COVID-19. TCRdb keeps only in-frame clones here, not all; method: immunoSEQ multiplex PCR. The sample includes roughly 140,000 clones, roughly 90% seen only once; the top ten take more than 1%. Sequencing was done on a sample of PBMCs or T cells enriched from blood (not recorded which). The receptors derive from a woman aged 25 to 39 with acute COVID-19.

The chain combines TRBV3-1 (or the pseudogene TRBV3-2) with TRBJ1-1, with a tentative D call TRBD1 (5 bases). The V end lost 3 bases, the J end lost 1 base, and 6 bases lay between the germline ends. The germline V gene encodes CDR1 LGHDT and CDR2 YNNKEL (reference sequence). There are 13 residues in the CDR3. CDR3 in DNA: TGTGCCAGCAGCCAGACAGAGAACACTGAAGCTTTCTTT. Its translation: CASSQTENTEAFF.

This clone was recorded once. The chain carries TRBV29-1 and TRBJ1-1; TRBD1 aligns across 7 bases. The CDR3 sequence is 13 residues long. Germline CDR1 reads SQVTM; CDR2 reads ANQGSEA. V lost 6 bases and J lost 4; bases outside the gene matches: 8. The CDR3 spells CSVGTAIGTEAFF. The CDR3 coding sequence is TGCAGCGTCGGGACAGCGATAGGCACTGAAGCTTTCTTT.